Below are 20 T cell receptor beta chains sequenced from a single sample in a study of CD8+CD57+ T cells in acquired aplastic anemia. Genomic DNA constituted the template upon which TCR beta VDJ and CDR3 profiling was performed. MiXCR was run by TCRdb on the reads, yielding one entry per CDR3 protein. The sample holds approximately 59,000 distinct CDR3 sequences, roughly three fifths seen once. By flow cytometry, patients selected for sequencing had shown an expansion of CD8+CD57+ cells. Sequencing was performed on sorted CD4+, CD8+, or CD8+CD57+ T cells (not recorded which) from PBMCs. The receptors shown here come from a human donor with aplastic anemia.

This clonotype was counted at least ten times. The chain recombines TRBV9 with TRBJ2-3; unclear D gene. CDR1 and CDR2 (germline): SGDLS, YYNGEE. This CDR3 spans 12 amino acids. The V end lost 0 bases, the J end lost 4 bases, and 3 bases lay between the germline ends. As DNA, the CDR3 is TGTGCCAGCAGCGTAGATCCAGATACGCAGTATTTT. Its translation is CASSVDPDTQYF.

This clonotype rates as medium-sized. The genes are TRBV15 and TRBJ2-7; 7 positions agree with TRBD1. This CDR3 is 14 amino acids long. Losses at the gene ends were 4 bases for V and 5 bases for J; bases not matched to a gene: 8. From germline, CDR1 is LNHNV and CDR2 YYDKDF (reference sequence). This CDR3 reads CATSNYRGAHEQYF. As DNA, the CDR3 is TGTGCCACCAGCAACTACAGGGGCGCCCACGAGCAGTACTTC.

The chain couples TRBV10-3 to TRBJ2-7, with 9 bases fitting TRBD1. This CDR3 has 15 residues. The germline V gene has CDR1 ENHRY and CDR2 SYGVKD. After removal of 10 bases from V and 2 bases from J, the junction contained 12 bases not matched to a gene. This CDR3 is CATGQGIRSAYEQYF. Here the CDR3 DNA reads TGTGCCACCGGACAGGGGATTCGATCAGCCTACGAGCAGTACTTC.

This clonotype was seen many times. V is TRBV10-2 and J is TRBJ1-1; tentatively, D is TRBD1 (5 bases). This CDR3 comprises 14 residues. V dropped 4 bases and J dropped 4 bases, with 13 bases sitting between them. Germline CDR1 and CDR2: WSHSY and SAAADI. The CDR3 coding sequence is TGCGCCAGCAGTGGGCGGGGGGTGGGCACTGAAGCTTTCTTT. It translates to CASSGRGVGTEAFF.

This clonotype appeared many times. The chain joins TRBV5-6 to TRBJ1-2, with D possibly TRBD1 on 5 matching bases. The germline V gene has CDR1 SGHDT and CDR2 YYEEEE. The CDR3 has 14 amino acids. The germline V and J ends were trimmed by 4 bases and 3 bases, with 13 bases remaining between them. This CDR3 is CASSPPAGHYGYTF. As DNA, the CDR3 is TGTGCCAGCAGCCCCCCGGCAGGGCACTATGGCTACACCTTC.

This clonotype was counted ten times or more. The chain joins TRBV7-9 to TRBJ2-1, with D possibly TRBD2 on 5 matching bases. The CDR3 runs 15 residues. V dropped 5 bases and J dropped 0 bases, with 11 bases sitting between them. Germline values: CDR1 SEHNR, CDR2 FQNEAQ (reference sequence). This chain's CDR3 is CASSPREDSYNEQFF. CDR3 coding DNA: TGTGCCAGCAGCCCCCGGGAAGACTCCTACAATGAGCAGTTCTTC.

V is TRBV6-1 and J is TRBJ1-2; TRBD1 aligns across 9 bases. V gave up 4 bases and J gave up 8 bases; unmatched junction bases: 2. The CDR3 runs to 12 residues. The V gene's germline CDR1 is MNHNS and CDR2 SASEGT. The CDR3 reads CASSGTGDGYTF. The CDR3 nucleotides are TGTGCCAGCAGTGGGACAGGGGACGGCTACACCTTC.

The V call is TRBV7-2, the J call TRBJ2-1, with unresolved D. Per the germline V gene, CDR1 is SGHTA and CDR2 is FQGNSA. V was clipped by 0 bases and J by 1 base, with 4 bases between them. The CDR3 loop spans 14 amino acids. The CDR3 DNA reads TGTGCCAGCAGCTTAGCGGGGTCCTACAATGAGCAGTTCTTC. It translates to CASSLAGSYNEQFF.

The rearrangement joins TRBV7-9 to TRBJ1-1, with 7 bases fitting TRBD1. Germline assignment: CDR1 SEHNR and CDR2 FQNEAQ (reference sequence). Trimming removed 3 bases from V and 5 bases from J; junction bases left unmatched: 9. This CDR3 spans 15 amino acids. CDR3 amino acids: CASSFLPQGRTEAFF. In DNA, the CDR3 is TGTGCCAGCAGCTTCTTACCACAGGGGAGGACTGAAGCTTTCTTT.

This chain uses TRBV29-1 with TRBJ1-1; a weak D match, TRBD1 (5 bases). Looked up from germline, CDR1 is SQVTM and CDR2 is ANQGSEA. This CDR3 has 14 residues. V lost 4 bases to trimming and J lost 4 bases, with 16 bases between them. The CDR3 region has the DNA TGCAGCGTTGGGGGCGGAGACGAGGCCACTGAAGCTTTCTTT. Translating it yields CSVGGGDEATEAFF.

This clonotype was seen many times. This CDR3 reads CASSLWGPGTEAFF. The CDR3, as DNA: TGTGCCAGCAGCTTGTGGGGGCCCGGGACTGAAGCTTTCTTT. The chain carries TRBV5-5 and TRBJ1-1; D is possibly TRBD1 (6 bases). Germline V lookup: CDR1 SGHKS, CDR2 YYEKEE (reference sequence). The CDR3 totals 14 residues. Trimming took 1 base from V and 5 from J, leaving 12 bases between them. The full variable domain, with the rest looked up from reference TRBV5-5 and TRBJ1-1, is DAGVTQSPTHLIKTRGQQVTLRCSPISGHKSVSWYQQVLGQGPQFIFQYYEKEERGRGNFPDRFSARQFPNYSSELNVNALLLGDSALYLCASSLWGPGTEAFFGQGTRLTVV.

In nucleotides, the CDR3 is TGTGCCATCAGTGGTGACCGAGGCTACGAGCAGTACTTC. Its translation is CAISGDRGYEQYF. The V and J genes are TRBV10-3 and TRBJ2-7; D is undetermined. From germline, CDR1 is ENHRY and CDR2 SYGVKD. Between the trimmed V and J ends, which lost 4 bases and 3 bases, there was a span of 10 bases. CDR3 length: 13 amino acids.

The V and J genes are TRBV2 and TRBJ1-5; D is possibly TRBD1 (5 bases). This CDR3 has 15 amino acids. V was pared by 3 bases and J by 7 bases, with 16 bases between. Germline loops: CDR1 SNHLY, CDR2 FYNNEI. The CDR3 DNA reads TGTGCCAGCAGTGAGTCATTCGGGGGAGGACAGCCCCAGCATTTT. Translating gives CASSESFGGGQPQHF.

This clonotype came up many times. This chain connects TRBV20-1 to TRBJ2-1; 13 positions match TRBD2. Germline CDR1 DFQATT, CDR2 SNEGSKA (reference sequence). The CDR3 is 18 residues long. V gave up 0 bases and J gave up 7 bases; unmatched junction bases: 12. The CDR3 here is CSARDRTSGGDGRNEQFF. CDR3 DNA: TGCAGTGCTAGAGATCGGACTAGCGGGGGTGACGGACGGAATGAGCAGTTCTTC.

The rearrangement uses TRBV19 and TRBJ1-1; maybe TRBD1 (5 bases). Germline V gene sequence: CDR1 LNHDA, CDR2 SQIVND (reference sequence). The V and J ends lost 7 bases and 7 bases respectively, with 13 bases between them. There are 12 residues in the CDR3. In DNA, the CDR3 is TGTGCCAGTATGTCCAGGGCAGGTGAAGCTTTCTTT. As protein: CASMSRAGEAFF.

This clonotype was observed at least ten times. The rearrangement uses TRBV4-2 and TRBJ1-6, with 10 bases lining up with TRBD1. Germline lookup yields CDR1 LGHNA and CDR2 YNFKEQ. The junction had 17 bases not matched to a gene; V was cut back by 4 bases and J by 8 bases. CDR3 length equals 19 residues. This CDR3 reads CASSPLARAGQGMDSPLHF. CDR3 bases: TGTGCCAGCAGCCCACTAGCCCGGGCGGGACAGGGGATGGATTCACCCCTCCACTTT.

The V gene is TRBV10-2, the J gene TRBJ1-2, with TRBD1 matching 8 bases. Germline V CDR1 and CDR2: WSHSY, SAAADI. CDR3 size: 15 residues. V was pared by 0 bases and J by 7 bases, with 7 bases of the junction left unmatched. The CDR3 DNA reads TGCGCCAGCAGTGAGTCGACAGGGGAAAATTCTGGCTACACCTTC. It translates to CASSESTGENSGYTF.

The chain links TRBV10-3 to TRBJ1-2; D remains unclear. V was pared by 0 bases and J by 4 bases, with 3 bases between. CDR1 ENHRY and CDR2 SYGVKD come from the germline V gene. CDR3 size: 12 residues. The CDR3 is CAISESSYGYTF. In DNA, the CDR3 is TGTGCCATCAGTGAGTCGAGCTATGGCTACACCTTC.

This clonotype has more than one count but fewer than ten. The chain employs TRBV11-1 and TRBJ2-3, with 8 bases fitting TRBD1. V shed 4 bases and J 4 bases; nucleotides not matched to a gene: 10. The germline gives CDR1 SGHAT, CDR2 FQDESV (reference sequence). The length of the CDR3 is 16 residues. The DNA of the CDR3 is TGTGCCAGCAGCTCCTCACCGGGACAGGTCGCAGATACGCAGTATTTT. Translating gives CASSSSPGQVADTQYF.

This clonotype was counted only a few times. The J gene is TRBJ1-1, the V gene TRBV18; 7 positions agree with TRBD1. V was pared by 4 bases and J by 0 bases, with 8 bases of the junction left unmatched. CDR3 length: 16 amino acids. The germline CDR1 and CDR2 sequences are KGHSH and LQKENI. The CDR3 region is CASSLSQGDMNTEAFF. The CDR3 coding sequence is TGTGCCAGCTCACTAAGCCAGGGGGATATGAACACTGAAGCTTTCTTT. Variable domain in full (rest from reference TRBV18 and TRBJ1-1): NAGVMQNPRHLVRRRGQEARLRCSPMKGHSHVYWYRQLPEEGLKFMVYLQKENIIDESGMPKERFSAEFPKEGPSILRIQQVVRGDSAAYFCASSLSQGDMNTEAFFGQGTRLTVV.